Included here is one T cell receptor beta chain sequence, with context. Its antigen remains unknown. The CDR3 contains 16 residues. Germline V gives CDR1 MNHEY, CDR2 SMNVEV (reference sequence). Trimming left V 4 bases short and J 6 bases short, with 20 bases between. Donors likely had unrecorded immune exposures despite being nominally healthy when sampled. This specimen comes from a study of cytomegalovirus exposure and HLA in healthy donors. Regarding the study as a whole: As immune exposure information, only CMV serostatus was available.

A multiplex PCR was run with 60 Vbeta primers and 13 Jbeta primers. The assay was immunoSEQ multiplex PCR, and TCRdb's table has in-frame clones only and misses some. Among over 50,000 clones listed, around 83% were seen once. The sample consisted of PBMCs. This receptor was obtained from a man aged 35 to 55 in good health and CMV-seronegative. The chain combines TRBV27 with TRBJ2-3; maybe TRBD2 (7 bases). The CDR3 DNA follows: TGTGCCAGCAGTTCAACCCCCTGGGGGGGCGGGGATACGCAGTATTTT. It is translated as CASSSTPWGGGDTQYF.